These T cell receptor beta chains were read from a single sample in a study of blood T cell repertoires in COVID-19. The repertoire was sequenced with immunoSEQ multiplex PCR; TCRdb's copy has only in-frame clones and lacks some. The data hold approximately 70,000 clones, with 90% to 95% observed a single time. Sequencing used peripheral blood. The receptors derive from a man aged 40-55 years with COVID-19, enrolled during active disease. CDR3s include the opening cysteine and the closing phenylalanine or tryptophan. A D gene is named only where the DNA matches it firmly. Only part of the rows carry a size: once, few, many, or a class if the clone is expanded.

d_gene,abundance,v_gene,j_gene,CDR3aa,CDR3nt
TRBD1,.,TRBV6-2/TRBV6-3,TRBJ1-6,CASSYWGQDNSPLHF,TGTGCCAGCAGTTACTGGGGACAGGACAATTCACCCCTCCACTTT
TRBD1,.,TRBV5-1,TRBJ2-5,CASSGGTGAAGETQYF,TGCGCCAGCAGCGGGGGGACAGGGGCTGCTGGAGAGACCCAGTACTTC
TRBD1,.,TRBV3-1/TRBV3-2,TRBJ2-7,CASSRDRELGQYF,TGTGCCAGCAGCCGGGACAGGGAGCTCGGGCAGTACTTC
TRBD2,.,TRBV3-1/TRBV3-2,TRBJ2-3,CASSQEGSYGGALDTQYF,TGTGCCAGCAGCCAAGAGGGCTCGTACGGGGGGGCACTAGATACGCAGTATTTT
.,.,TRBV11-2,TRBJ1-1,CASSAGYTEAFF,TGTGCCAGCAGCGCAGGGTACACTGAAGCTTTCTTT
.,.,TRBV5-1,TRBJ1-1,CASSTSYSNTEAFF,TGCGCCAGCAGCACCTCTTACAGCAACACTGAAGCTTTCTTT
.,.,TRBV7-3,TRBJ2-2,CASSLNGPGDTGELFF,TGTGCCAGCAGCTTAAACGGCCCCGGGGACACCGGGGAGCTGTTTTTT
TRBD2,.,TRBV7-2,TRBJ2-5,CASIRLAGVQETQYF,TGTGCCAGCATCCGACTAGCGGGGGTCCAAGAGACCCAGTACTTC
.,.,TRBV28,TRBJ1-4,CASSSGQSTNEKLFF,TGTGCCAGCAGTTCCGGACAGTCAACTAATGAAAAACTGTTTTTT
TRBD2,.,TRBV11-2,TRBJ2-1,CASSLVAGGRYNEQFF,TGTGCCAGCAGCCTAGTAGCGGGGGGCCGATACAATGAGCAGTTCTTC
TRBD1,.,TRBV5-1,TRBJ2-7,CASSRPGQGDHEQYF,TGCGCCAGCAGCCGTCCGGGACAGGGGGACCACGAGCAGTACTTC
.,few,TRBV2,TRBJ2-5,CASSVFDSTEYF,TGTGCCAGCAGTGTATTCGACAGTACGGAGTACTTC
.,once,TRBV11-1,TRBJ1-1,CASSLQGLTTEAFF,TGTGCCAGCAGCCTACAGGGCTTGACCACTGAAGCTTTCTTT
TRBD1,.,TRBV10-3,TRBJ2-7,CAISVGTGNYEQYF,TGTGCCATCAGTGTCGGGACAGGGAACTACGAGCAGTACTTC
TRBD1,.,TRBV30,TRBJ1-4,CAWSGSRDSTNEKLFF,TGTGCCTGGAGTGGGTCCCGGGACAGCACTAATGAAAAACTGTTTTTT
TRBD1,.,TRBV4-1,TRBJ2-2,CASSQDTGGANTGELFF,TGCGCCAGCAGCCAAGATACAGGGGGCGCGAACACCGGGGAGCTGTTTTTT
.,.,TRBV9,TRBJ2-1,CASRSGNEQFF,TGTGCCAGCCGGAGTGGCAATGAGCAGTTCTTC
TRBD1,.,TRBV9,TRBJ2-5,CASSVGVGGWGETQYF,TGTGCCAGCAGCGTAGGAGTAGGGGGCTGGGGAGAGACCCAGTACTTC
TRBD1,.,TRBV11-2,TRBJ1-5,CASSTGGWGQPQHF,TGTGCCAGCAGCACAGGGGGCTGGGGTCAGCCCCAGCATTTT
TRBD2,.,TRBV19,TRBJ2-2,CASRNRGGASTGELFF,TGTGCCAGTAGGAACCGCGGGGGGGCCAGCACCGGGGAGCTGTTTTTT